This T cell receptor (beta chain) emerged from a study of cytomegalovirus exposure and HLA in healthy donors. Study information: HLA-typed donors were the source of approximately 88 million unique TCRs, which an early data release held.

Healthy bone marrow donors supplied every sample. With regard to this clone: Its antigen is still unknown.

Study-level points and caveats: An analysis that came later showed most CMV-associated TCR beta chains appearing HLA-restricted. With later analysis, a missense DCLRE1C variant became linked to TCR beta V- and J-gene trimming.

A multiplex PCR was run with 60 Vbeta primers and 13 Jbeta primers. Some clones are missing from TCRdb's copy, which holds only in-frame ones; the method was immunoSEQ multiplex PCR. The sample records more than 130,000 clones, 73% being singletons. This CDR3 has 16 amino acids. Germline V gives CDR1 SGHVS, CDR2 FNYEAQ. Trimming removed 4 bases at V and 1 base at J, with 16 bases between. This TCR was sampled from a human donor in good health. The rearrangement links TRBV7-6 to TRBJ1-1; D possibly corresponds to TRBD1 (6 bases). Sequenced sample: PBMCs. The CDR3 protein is CASSSTQGHRNTEAFF. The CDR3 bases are TGTGCCAGCAGCTCTACACAGGGTCATAGGAACACTGAAGCTTTCTTT.